The 5 T cell receptor beta chains reported below all come from one sample, sequenced in a study of blood T cell repertoires in COVID-19. Sequencing was performed with immunoSEQ multiplex PCR; in TCRdb, only in-frame clones are kept and a portion is missing. The sample lists some 110,000 clones; more than 85% were seen once. Sequencing used peripheral blood. These receptors originate from a man in his fifties with COVID-19, enrolled during active disease.

The rearrangement links TRBV4-1 to TRBJ1-1; D is unresolved. V gave up 0 bases and J gave up 0 bases, with 17 bases separating them. The CDR3 is 18 residues long. Germline V gene data show CDR1 as MGHRA and CDR2 as YSYEKL. CDR3 sequence reads: CASSQDFLQIKMNTEAFF. The CDR3 DNA is TGCGCCAGCAGCCAAGATTTTTTACAGATAAAAATGAACACTGAAGCTTTCTTT.

The chain couples TRBV7-2 to TRBJ1-5; D call uncertain. V was trimmed by 1 base and J by 9 bases, leaving 10 bases between them. The germline V gene has CDR1 SGHTA and CDR2 FQGNSA. CDR3 length: 13 amino acids. The CDR3 bases are TGTGCCAGCAGCTTAGGACGCGGGTGGCCCCAGCATTTT. Translating it yields CASSLGRGWPQHF.

The chain links TRBV3-1 (or the pseudogene TRBV3-2) to TRBJ2-1; 7 nucleotides match TRBD1. Germline-derived CDR1 and CDR2 are LGHDT and YNNKEL (reference sequence). The V segment lost 5 bases and the J segment 4 bases; nucleotides outside the gene matches: 2. This CDR3 is 13 amino acids long. The CDR3 bases are TGTGCCAGCAGCTCCAGGGGGTACAATGAGCAGTTCTTC. It codes for CASSSRGYNEQFF.

The gene calls are TRBV7-9 and TRBJ2-5; 15 nucleotides match TRBD2. This CDR3 comprises 15 residues. The V and J ends lost 5 bases and 9 bases, in that order; junction bases with no gene match: 7. Per the germline V gene, CDR1 is SEHNR and CDR2 is FQNEAQ (reference sequence). CDR3 bases: TGTGCCAGCAGCCCCGGACTAGCGGGAGGGCGGGCCCAGTACTTC. Translating it yields CASSPGLAGGRAQYF.

The chain carries TRBV2 and TRBJ2-7, with a possible D match to TRBD2 (5 bases). Looked up from germline, CDR1 is SNHLY and CDR2 is FYNNEI. V gave up 6 bases and J gave up 7 bases, with 10 bases separating them. The CDR3 contains 11 residues. Here the CDR3 reads CASRGSGEQYF. In DNA form, the CDR3 reads TGTGCCAGCAGGGGTTCGGGGGAGCAGTACTTC. Combining the CDR3 with reference TRBV2 and TRBJ2-7 gives the whole variable domain EPEVTQTPSHQVTQMGQEVILRCVPISNHLYFYWYRQILGQKVEFLVSFYNNEISEKSEIFDDQFSVERPDGSNFTLKIRSTKLEDSAMYFCASRGSGEQYFGPGTRLTVT.